This T cell receptor beta chain was found in a study of beta chain features in type 1 diabetes listed by TCRdb under 2018. A note on the overall study: Mean age, gender distribution, total cell number and subset yield were not different between patients and healthy donors. The study compared TCRB repertoires of sorted circulating CD4+ T cell subsets between recently diagnosed type 1 diabetes patients and matched healthy donors. Whereas all 30 or so donors provided naive and central memory subsets, regulatory and stem cell-like memory subsets were isolated from just 8 patients and about 8 healthy donors. A total of about 100,000,000 sorted cells were examined across all samples, and RNA yield correlated strongly with the number of cells per subset. General findings and caveats noted by the study authors: Fewer insertions and more nucleotide deletions at VDJ recombination sites were observed in patients with type 1 diabetes, implying thymic rearrangement abnormalities. Naive, central memory and regulatory TCRB repertoires appeared to be more similar among patients than among healthy donors. Because cDNA was sequenced instead of genomic DNA, highly expressing activated cells could be over-represented, though the groups showed no difference in activation or CD3 levels. PCR might favor shorter templates, but patient and control samples were amplified and corrected together, so any skew would affect both groups equally. HLA sub-analyses involved small numbers of individuals, so any influence of HLA type on TCRB rearrangement remained unresolved. In all four CD4+ subsets, TCRB CDR3 length was moderately but significantly shorter in type 1 diabetes patients.

The entire amount of isolated RNA was reverse transcribed using the High Capacity cDNA Reverse Transcription Kit, so the sequenced TCRB transcripts were expressed ones. Deep immunoSEQ sequencing was applied to naive, central memory and regulatory T cell samples, giving an average of roughly 3.5 million total reads per sample. Sorted cells were lysed in RLT buffer and RNA was extracted with DNase-treated RNeasy Micro or Mini kits, depending on cell number. Each cell subset was processed separately to prevent cross-contamination, with patient and healthy donor samples processed together. Using the immunoSEQ multiplex PCR, TCRB sequences were amplified from cDNA into 87-bp fragments spanning the CDR3 region. Sequencing of the amplicons was done on the Illumina HiSeq platform. In the original analysis: Synthetic template baselines were used to correct PCR bias computationally, reads within Hamming distance 2 were collapsed, and singletons that could not be merged were discarded. Reads were aligned to IMGT to assign V, D and J genes, CDR3 length, and insertions or deletions at six rearrangement sites. Within each subset, clonotype counts were normalized to sorted cell number, after which true diversity and Gini coefficients were computed with the tcR R package. The overlap coefficient, calculated on TCRB nucleotide sequences, was used to measure repertoire sharing. Out-of-frame TCRB sequences from naive cells were analyzed to stand in for the pre-selection repertoire. TCRdb took this table from immuneACCESS and kept in-frame rearrangements with V and J called. Such tables lack part of the clones; where checked against another copy, unresolved V genes explain under half of the gap, and the rest is unexplained. The D gene and trimming were derived from the DNA, and the V and J assignments and clone size from that table. The sample table shows a few hundred thousand clones, and 10% to 15% are seen once. Of the sample, 0.01% is held by the ten largest clones.

For this clone: Which antigen it targets is not known. Base qualities are missing; no much larger clone stands one base away.

From a lookup of the germline V gene, CDR1 and CDR2 are LGHNA and YSLEER. The junction shows trimming of 1 base on V and 3 bases on J, and the gene matches do not reach 5 bases of it. From the cysteine up to the phenylalanine, the CDR3 has a length of 17 residues. Just the 51-base CDR3 DNA is kept, in frame starting at base 1. A single peripheral blood draw of approximately 120 mL on average was collected from each donor into heparinised tubes. Using a panel that included CD45RO, CCR7, CD25, CD127, CD95 and CD27, naive, central memory, regulatory and stem cell-like memory CD4+ T cells were sorted on a BD FACSAria II. All sorted populations exceeded 95% purity. PBMCs were separated immediately by Lymphoprep density gradient centrifugation and were stained directly, without being cultured. To minimize batch effects, samples were stained and sorted in pairs, one healthy donor with one patient per experiment.

In this chain, TRBV4-3 is recombined with TRBJ2-1, and 11 junctional nucleotides match TRBD2. This clonotype was obtained from a woman aged 18-35 years with type 1 diabetes. Sequencing was done on a sample of naive CD4+ T cells from blood. What the cell subset or site label conveys for this sample: true naive CD4+ T cells. The CDR3 region: CASSQGFGTSGYNEQFF. The base sequence is TGCGCCAGCAGCCAAGGGTTCGGGACTAGCGGCTACAATGAGCAGTTCTTC.